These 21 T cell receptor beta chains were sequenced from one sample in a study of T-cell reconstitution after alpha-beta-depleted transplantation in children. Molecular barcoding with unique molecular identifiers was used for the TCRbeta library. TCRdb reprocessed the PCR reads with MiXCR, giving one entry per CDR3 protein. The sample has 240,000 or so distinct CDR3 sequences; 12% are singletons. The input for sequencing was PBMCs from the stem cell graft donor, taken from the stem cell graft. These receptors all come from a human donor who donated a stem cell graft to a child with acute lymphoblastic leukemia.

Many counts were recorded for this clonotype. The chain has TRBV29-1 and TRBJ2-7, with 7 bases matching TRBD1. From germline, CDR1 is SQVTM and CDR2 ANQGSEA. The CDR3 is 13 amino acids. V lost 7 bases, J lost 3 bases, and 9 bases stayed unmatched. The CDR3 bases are TGCAGCGCCGATCTGTCAGGGGGCTACGAGCAGTACTTC. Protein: CSADLSGGYEQYF.

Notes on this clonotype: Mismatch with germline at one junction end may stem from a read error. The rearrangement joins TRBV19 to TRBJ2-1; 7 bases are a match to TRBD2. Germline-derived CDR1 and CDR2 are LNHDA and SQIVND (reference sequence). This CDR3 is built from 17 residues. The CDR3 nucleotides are TGTGCCAGTAGTATTGGGGGGAGGGGTTCCTCCTACACTGAGCAGTTCTTC. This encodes CASSIGGRGSSYTEQFF.

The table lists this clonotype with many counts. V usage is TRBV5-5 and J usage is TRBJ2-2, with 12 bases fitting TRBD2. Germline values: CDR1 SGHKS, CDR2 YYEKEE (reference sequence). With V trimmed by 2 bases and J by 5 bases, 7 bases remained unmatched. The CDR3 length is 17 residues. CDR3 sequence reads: CASSLRLAGEVTGELFF. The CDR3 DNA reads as TGTGCCAGCAGCTTACGACTAGCGGGGGAAGTTACCGGGGAGCTGTTTTTT.

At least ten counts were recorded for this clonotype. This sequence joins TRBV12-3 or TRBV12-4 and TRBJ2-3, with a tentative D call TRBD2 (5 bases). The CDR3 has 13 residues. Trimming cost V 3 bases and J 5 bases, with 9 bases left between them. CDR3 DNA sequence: TGTGCCAGCAGTTTGGGTCGGGGAGATACGCAGTATTTT. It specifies CASSLGRGDTQYF.

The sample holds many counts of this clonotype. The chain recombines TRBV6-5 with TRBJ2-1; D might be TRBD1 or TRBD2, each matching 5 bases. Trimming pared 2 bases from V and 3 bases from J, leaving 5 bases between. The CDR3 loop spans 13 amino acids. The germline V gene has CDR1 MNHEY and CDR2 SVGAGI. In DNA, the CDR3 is TGTGCCAGCAGTTACGGGGGCTACAATGAGCAGTTCTTC. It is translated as CASSYGGYNEQFF.

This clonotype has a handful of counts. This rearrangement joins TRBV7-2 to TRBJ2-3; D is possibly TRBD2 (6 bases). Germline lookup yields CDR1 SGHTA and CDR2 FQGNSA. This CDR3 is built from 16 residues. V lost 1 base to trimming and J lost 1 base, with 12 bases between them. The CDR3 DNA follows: TGTGCCAGCAGCTTAGGGGGGGTGGGACGCACAGATACGCAGTATTTT. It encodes CASSLGGVGRTDTQYF. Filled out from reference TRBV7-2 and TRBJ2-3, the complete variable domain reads GAGVSQSPSNKVTEKGKDVELRCDPISGHTALYWYRQSLGQGLEFLIYFQGNSAPDKSGLPSDRFSAERTGGSVSTLTIQRTQQEDSAVYLCASSLGGVGRTDTQYFGPGTRLTVL.

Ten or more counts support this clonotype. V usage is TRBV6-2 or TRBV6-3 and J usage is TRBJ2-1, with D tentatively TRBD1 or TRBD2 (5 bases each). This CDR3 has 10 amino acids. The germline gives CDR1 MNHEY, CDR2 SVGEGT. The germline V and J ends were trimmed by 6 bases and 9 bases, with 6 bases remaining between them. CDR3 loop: CASRGTEQFF. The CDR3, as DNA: TGTGCCAGCAGGGGGACTGAGCAGTTCTTC.

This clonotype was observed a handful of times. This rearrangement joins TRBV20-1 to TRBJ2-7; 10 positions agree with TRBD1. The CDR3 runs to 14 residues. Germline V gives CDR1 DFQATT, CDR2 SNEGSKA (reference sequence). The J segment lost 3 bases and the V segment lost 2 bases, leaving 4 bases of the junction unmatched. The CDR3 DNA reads TGCAGTGCTAGACCGGGACAGGGGAACTACGAGCAGTACTTC. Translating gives CSARPGQGNYEQYF.

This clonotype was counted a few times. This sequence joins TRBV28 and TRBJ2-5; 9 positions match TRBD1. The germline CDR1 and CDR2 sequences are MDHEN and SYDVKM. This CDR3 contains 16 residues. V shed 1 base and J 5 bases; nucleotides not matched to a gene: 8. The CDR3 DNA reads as TGTGCCAGCAGTTTATTTCACAGGGGGCGCGAGGAGACCCAGTACTTC. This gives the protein CASSLFHRGREETQYF. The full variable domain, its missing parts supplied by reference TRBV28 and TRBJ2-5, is DVKVTQSSRYLVKRTGEKVFLECVQDMDHENMFWYRQDPGLGLRLIYFSYDVKMKEKGDIPEGYSVSREKKERFSLILESASTNQTSMYLCASSLFHRGREETQYFGPGTRLLVL.

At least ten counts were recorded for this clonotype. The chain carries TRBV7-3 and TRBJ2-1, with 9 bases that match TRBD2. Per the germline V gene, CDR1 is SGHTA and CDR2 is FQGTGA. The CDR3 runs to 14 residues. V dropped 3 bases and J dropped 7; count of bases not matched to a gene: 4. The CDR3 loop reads CASSFGGRANEQFF. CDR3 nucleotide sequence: TGTGCCAGCAGCTTTGGCGGGAGGGCAAATGAGCAGTTCTTC.

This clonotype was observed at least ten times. The chain's CDR3 is CASSGTGRVLDEQFF. In nucleotides, the CDR3 is TGTGCCAGCAGTGGGACGGGGCGGGTGTTGGATGAGCAGTTCTTC. The gene calls are TRBV27 and TRBJ2-1, with D possibly called TRBD1 or TRBD2 (5 bases each). The V and J ends lost 5 bases and 8 bases respectively, with 19 bases between them. Germline lookup yields CDR1 MNHEY and CDR2 SMNVEV (reference sequence). This CDR3 has 15 amino acids.

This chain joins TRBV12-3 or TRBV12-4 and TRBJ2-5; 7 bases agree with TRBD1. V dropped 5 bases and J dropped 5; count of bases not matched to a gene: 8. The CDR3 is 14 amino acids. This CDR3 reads CASSNRQGRETQYF. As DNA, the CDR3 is TGTGCCAGCAGTAACAGACAGGGCCGGGAGACCCAGTACTTC.

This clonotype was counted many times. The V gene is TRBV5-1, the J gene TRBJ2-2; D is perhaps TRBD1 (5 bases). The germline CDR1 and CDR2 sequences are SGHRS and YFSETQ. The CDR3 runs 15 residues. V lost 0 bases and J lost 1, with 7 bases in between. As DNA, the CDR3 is TGCGCCAGCAGCTTGGTAGGGGAGAACACCGGGGAGCTGTTTTTT. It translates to CASSLVGENTGELFF.

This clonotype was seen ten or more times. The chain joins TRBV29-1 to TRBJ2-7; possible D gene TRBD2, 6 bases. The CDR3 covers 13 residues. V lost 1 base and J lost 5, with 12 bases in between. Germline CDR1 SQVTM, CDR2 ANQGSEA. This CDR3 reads CSVEGGETDEQYF. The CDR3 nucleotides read TGCAGCGTTGAAGGGGGGGAGACGGACGAGCAGTACTTC.

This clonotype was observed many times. CDR3 region: CASSQDTGDETQYF. The CDR3 coding sequence is TGCGCCAGCAGCCAAGATACGGGGGACGAGACCCAGTACTTC. This chain uses TRBV4-3 with TRBJ2-5, with D tentatively TRBD2 (6 bases). Trimming stripped 0 bases from V and 5 bases from J, with 10 bases between. Looked up from germline, CDR1 is LGHNA and CDR2 is YSLEER. The CDR3 sequence is 14 residues long.

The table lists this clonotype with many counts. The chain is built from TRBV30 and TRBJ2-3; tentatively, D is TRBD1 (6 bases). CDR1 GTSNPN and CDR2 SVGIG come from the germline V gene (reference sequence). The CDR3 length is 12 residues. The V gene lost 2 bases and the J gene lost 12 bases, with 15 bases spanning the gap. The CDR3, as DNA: TGTGCCTGGAGTCCCGACAGGTCCAGACAGTATTTT. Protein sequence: CAWSPDRSRQYF.

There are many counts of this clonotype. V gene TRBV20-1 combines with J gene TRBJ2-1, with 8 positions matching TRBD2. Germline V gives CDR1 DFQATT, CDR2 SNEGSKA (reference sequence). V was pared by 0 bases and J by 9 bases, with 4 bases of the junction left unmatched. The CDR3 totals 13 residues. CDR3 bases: TGCAGTGCTAGAGAGATAGCGGGACTTGAGCAGTTCTTC. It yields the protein CSAREIAGLEQFF.

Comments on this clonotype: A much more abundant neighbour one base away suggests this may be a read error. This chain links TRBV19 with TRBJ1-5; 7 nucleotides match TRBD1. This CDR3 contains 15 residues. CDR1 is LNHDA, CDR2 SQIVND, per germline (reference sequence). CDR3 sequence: CASSIEHRGNHPQHF. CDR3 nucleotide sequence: TGTGCCAGTAGTATAGAGCACAGGGGCAATCATCCCCAGCATTTT.

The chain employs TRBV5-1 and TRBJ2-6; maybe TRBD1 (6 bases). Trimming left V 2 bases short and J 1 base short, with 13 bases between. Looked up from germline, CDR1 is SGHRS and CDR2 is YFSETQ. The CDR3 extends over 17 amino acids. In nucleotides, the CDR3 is TGCGCCAGCAGCTTAGGCTACAGGGCGTCTGGGGCCAACGTCCTGACTTTC. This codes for CASSLGYRASGANVLTF.

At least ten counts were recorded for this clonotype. Here the CDR3 reads CASRPWGQGAFGYTF. CDR3 DNA: TGTGCCAGCAGGCCCTGGGGACAGGGAGCCTTTGGCTACACCTTC. This chain uses TRBV12-3 or TRBV12-4 with TRBJ1-2, with 9 bases fitting TRBD1. V gave up 6 bases and J gave up 7 bases; unmatched junction bases: 12. The CDR3 totals 15 residues.

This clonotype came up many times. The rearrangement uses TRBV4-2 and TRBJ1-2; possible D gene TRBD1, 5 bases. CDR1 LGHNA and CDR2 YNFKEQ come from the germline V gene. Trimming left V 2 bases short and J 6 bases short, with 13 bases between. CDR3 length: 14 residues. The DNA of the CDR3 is TGTGCCAGCAGCCAAAAGAGGGGACCGGATGGCTACACCTTC. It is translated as CASSQKRGPDGYTF.